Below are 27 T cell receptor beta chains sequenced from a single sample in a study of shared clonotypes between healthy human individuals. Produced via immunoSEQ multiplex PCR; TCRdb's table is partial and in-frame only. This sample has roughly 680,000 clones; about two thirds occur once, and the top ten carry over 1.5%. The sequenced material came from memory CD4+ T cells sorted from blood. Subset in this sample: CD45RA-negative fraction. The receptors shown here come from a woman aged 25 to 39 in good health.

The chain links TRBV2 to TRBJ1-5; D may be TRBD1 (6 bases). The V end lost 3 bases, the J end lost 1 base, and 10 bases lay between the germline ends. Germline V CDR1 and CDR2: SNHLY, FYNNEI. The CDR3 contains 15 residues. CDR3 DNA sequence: TGTGCCAGCAGTGAGCGGGGGCTGAGCAATCAGCCCCAGCATTTT. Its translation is CASSERGLSNQPQHF.

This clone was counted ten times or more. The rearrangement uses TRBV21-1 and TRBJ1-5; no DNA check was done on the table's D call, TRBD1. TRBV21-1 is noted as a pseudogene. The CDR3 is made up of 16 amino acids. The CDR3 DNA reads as TGTGCCAGCACGCTCCGCAGGGGGGCAGGGTATCAGCCCCAGCATTTT. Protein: CASTLRRGAGYQPQHF.

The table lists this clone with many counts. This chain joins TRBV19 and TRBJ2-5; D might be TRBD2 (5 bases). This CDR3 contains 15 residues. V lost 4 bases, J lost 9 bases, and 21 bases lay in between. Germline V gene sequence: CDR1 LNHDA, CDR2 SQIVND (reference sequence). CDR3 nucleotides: TGTGCCAGTAGTACCACCGGGATGAAGTCGTCGGCCCAGTACTTC. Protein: CASSTTGMKSSAQYF.

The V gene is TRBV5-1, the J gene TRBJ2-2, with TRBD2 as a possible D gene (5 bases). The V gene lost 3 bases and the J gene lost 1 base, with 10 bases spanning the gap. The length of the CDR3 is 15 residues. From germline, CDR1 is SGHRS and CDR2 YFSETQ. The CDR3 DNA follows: TGCGCCAGCAGCTGGGCCGGGGAGAACACCGGGGAGCTGTTTTTT. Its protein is CASSWAGENTGELFF.

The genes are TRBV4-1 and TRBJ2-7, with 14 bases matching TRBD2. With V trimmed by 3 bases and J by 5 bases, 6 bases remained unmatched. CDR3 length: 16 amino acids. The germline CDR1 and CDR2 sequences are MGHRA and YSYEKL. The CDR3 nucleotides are TGCGCCAGCAGCCAGGGGGGACTAGCGGGAGTGAACGAGCAGTACTTC. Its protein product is CASSQGGLAGVNEQYF.

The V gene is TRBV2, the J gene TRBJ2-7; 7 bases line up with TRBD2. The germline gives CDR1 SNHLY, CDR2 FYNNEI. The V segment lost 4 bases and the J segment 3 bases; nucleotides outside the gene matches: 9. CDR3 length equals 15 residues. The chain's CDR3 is CASSVHGLGNYEQYF. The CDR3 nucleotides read TGTGCCAGCAGTGTGCATGGACTAGGGAACTACGAGCAGTACTTC.

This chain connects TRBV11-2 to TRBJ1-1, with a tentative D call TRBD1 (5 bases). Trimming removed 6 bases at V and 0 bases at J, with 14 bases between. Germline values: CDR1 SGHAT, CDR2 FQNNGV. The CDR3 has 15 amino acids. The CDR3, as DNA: TGTGCCAGCAGTGACAGCCTAAATATGAACACTGAAGCTTTCTTT. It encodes CASSDSLNMNTEAFF.

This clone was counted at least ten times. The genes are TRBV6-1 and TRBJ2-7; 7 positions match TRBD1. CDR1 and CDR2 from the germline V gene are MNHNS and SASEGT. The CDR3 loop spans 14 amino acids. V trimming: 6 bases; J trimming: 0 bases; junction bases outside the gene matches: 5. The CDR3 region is CASRLQGNSYEQYF. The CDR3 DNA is TGTGCCAGCAGACTACAGGGGAACTCCTACGAGCAGTACTTC.

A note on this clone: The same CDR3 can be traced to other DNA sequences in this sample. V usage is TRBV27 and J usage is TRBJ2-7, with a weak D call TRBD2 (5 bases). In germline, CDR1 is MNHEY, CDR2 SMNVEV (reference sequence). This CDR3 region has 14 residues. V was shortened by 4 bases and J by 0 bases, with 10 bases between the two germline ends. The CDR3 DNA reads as TGTGCCAGCAGTTCACTAGGGAACTCCTACGAGCAGTACTTC. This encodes CASSSLGNSYEQYF.

CDR3 sequence: CASSPIAGAIGEQFF. CDR3 bases: TGTGCCAGCAGTCCAATAGCAGGGGCTATCGGGGAGCAGTTCTTC. The genes are TRBV28 and TRBJ2-1; maybe TRBD1 (6 bases). This CDR3 is 15 amino acids long. V dropped 5 bases and J dropped 10 bases, with 21 bases sitting between them. Germline V gene sequence: CDR1 MDHEN, CDR2 SYDVKM.

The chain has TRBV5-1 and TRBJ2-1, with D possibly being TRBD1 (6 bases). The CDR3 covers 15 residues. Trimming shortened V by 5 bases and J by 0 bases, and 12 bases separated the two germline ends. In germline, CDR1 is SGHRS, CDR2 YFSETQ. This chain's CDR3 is CASSTDSHSYNEQFF. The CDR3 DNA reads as TGCGCCAGCAGTACGGACAGCCACTCCTACAATGAGCAGTTCTTC.

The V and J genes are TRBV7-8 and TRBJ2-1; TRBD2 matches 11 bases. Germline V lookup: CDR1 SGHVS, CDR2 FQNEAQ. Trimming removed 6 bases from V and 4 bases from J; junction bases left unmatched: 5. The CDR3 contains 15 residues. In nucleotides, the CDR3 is TGTGCCAGCAGTAGACTAGCGGGATCTTACAATGAGCAGTTCTTC. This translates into CASSRLAGSYNEQFF.

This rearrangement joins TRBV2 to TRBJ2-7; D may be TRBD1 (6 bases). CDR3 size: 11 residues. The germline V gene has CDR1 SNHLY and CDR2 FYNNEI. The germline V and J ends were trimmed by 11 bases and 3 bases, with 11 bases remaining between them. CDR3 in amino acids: CAGGRDYEQYF. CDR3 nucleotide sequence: TGTGCCGGGGGCAGGGACTACGAGCAGTACTTC.

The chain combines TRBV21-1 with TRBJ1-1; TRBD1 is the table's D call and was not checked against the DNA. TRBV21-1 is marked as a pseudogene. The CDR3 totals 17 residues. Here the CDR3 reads CASSKRRRTGNFTEAFF. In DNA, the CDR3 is TGTGCCAGCAGCAAACGTCGGCGGACAGGGAATTTCACTGAAGCTTTCTTT.

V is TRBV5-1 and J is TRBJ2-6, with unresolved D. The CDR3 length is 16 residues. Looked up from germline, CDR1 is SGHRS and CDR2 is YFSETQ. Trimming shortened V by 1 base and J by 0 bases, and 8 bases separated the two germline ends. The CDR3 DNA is TGCGCCAGCAGCTTGTGGTCGTCCTCTGGGGCCAACGTCCTGACTTTC. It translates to CASSLWSSSGANVLTF.

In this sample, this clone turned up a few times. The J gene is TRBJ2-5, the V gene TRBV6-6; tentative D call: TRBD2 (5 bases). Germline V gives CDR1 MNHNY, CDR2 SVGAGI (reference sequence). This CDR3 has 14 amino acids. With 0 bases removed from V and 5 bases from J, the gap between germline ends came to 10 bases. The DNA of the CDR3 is TGTGCCAGCAGTTACTCGTTAAGGGAGGAGACCCAGTACTTC. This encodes CASSYSLREETQYF.

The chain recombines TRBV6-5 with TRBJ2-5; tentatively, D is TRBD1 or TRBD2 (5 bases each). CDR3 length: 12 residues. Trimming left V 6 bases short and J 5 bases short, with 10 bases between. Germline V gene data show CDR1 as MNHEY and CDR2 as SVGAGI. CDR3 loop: CASRGESETQYF. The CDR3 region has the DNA TGTGCCAGCAGGGGGGAATCGGAGACCCAGTACTTC.

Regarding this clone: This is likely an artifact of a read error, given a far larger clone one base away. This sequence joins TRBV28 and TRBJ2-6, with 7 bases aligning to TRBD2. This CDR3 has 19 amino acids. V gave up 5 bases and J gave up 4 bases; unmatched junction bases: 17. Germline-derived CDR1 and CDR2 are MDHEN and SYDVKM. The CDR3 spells CASSAFWGGEGLGANVLTF. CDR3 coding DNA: TGTGCCAGCAGTGCGTTCTGGGGTGGGGAGGGATTAGGGGCCAACGTCCTGACTTTC.

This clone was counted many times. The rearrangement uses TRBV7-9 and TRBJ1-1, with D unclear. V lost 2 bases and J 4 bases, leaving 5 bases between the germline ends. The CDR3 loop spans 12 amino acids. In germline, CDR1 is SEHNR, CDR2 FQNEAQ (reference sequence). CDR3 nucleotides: TGTGCCAGCAGCTTATCTTCCACTGAAGCTTTCTTT. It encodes CASSLSSTEAFF.

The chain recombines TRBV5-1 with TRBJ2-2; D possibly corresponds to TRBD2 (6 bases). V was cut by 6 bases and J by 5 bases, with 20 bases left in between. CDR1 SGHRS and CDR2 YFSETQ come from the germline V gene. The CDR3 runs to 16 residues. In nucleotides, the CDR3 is TGCGCCAGCAACCCACCGGGCGGGGAGGAGACCGGGGAGCTGTTTTTT. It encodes CASNPPGGEETGELFF.

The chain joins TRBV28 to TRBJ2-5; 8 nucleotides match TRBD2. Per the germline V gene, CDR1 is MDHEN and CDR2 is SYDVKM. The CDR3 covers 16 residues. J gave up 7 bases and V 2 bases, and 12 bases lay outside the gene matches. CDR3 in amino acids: CASSLGVAGPGGTQYF. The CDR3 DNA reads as TGTGCCAGCAGTTTAGGAGTAGCGGGACCTGGTGGGACCCAGTACTTC. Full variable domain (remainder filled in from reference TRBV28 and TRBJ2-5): DVKVTQSSRYLVKRTGEKVFLECVQDMDHENMFWYRQDPGLGLRLIYFSYDVKMKEKGDIPEGYSVSREKKERFSLILESASTNQTSMYLCASSLGVAGPGGTQYFGPGTRLLVL.

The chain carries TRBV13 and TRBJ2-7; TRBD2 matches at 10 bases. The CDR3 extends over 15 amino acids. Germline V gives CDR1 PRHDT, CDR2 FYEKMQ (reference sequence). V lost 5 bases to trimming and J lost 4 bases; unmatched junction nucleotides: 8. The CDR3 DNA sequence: TGTGCCAGCAGCGGATGGACTAGCGGAGGTTACGAGCAGTACTTC. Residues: CASSGWTSGGYEQYF.

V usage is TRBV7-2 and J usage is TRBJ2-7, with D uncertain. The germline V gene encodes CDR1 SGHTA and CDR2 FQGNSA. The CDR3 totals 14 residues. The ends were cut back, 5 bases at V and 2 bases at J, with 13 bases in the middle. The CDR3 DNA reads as TGTGCCAGCAGCACATACCTAGGGACCTACGAGCAGTACTTC. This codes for CASSTYLGTYEQYF.

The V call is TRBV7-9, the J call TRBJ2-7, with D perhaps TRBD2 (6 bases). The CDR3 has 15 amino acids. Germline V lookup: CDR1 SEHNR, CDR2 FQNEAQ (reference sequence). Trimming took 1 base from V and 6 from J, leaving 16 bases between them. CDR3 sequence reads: CASSLGRRGRSEQYF. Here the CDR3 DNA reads TGTGCCAGCAGCTTAGGAAGGAGGGGAAGATCCGAGCAGTACTTC.

CDR3 sequence reads: CSVRHGGQGHEQYF. The DNA of the CDR3 is TGCAGCGTCCGACACGGGGGGCAGGGCCACGAGCAGTACTTC. V gene TRBV29-1 combines with J gene TRBJ2-7; weak D call: TRBD2 (7 bases). Trimming pared 6 bases from V and 5 bases from J, leaving 20 bases between. The CDR3 length is 14 residues. Per germline, CDR1 SQVTM and CDR2 ANQGSEA.

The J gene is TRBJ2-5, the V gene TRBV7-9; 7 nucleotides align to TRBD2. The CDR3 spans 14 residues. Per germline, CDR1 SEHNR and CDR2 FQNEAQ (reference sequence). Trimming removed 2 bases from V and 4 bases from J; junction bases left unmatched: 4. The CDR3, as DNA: TGTGCCAGCAGCTTAACGACTAGCTCAGAGACCCAGTACTTC. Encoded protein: CASSLTTSSETQYF. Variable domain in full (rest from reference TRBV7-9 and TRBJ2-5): DTGVSQNPRHKITKRGQNVTFRCDPISEHNRLYWYRQTLGQGPEFLTYFQNEAQLEKSRLLSDRFSAERPKGSFSTLEIQRTEQGDSAMYLCASSLTTSSETQYFGPGTRLLVL.

DNA for the CDR3: TGTGCCAGCAGCTCCTGGGGATCTAATGAAAAACTGTTTTTT. Translation: CASSSWGSNEKLFF. This chain joins TRBV5-4 and TRBJ1-4; D remains unclear. Germline V CDR1 and CDR2: SGHNT, YYREEE (reference sequence). The CDR3 has 14 amino acids. With 3 bases removed from V and 3 bases from J, the gap between germline ends came to 9 bases.